The 27 T cell receptor beta chains presented below share a single source sample, sequenced in a study of blood T cells in healthy people across ages. Sample-barcoded 5' priming and a J-beta primer mix drove a second PCR of 7 to 11 cycles. TCRdb fed the 5' RACE reads into MiXCR, producing one record per CDR3 protein. The data contain about 1,400,000 distinct CDR3 sequences, 59% of them seen just once; the ten biggest clones take up 6.5% to 8.5%. Material for sequencing was blood. The receptor set was obtained from a man in his late teens or twenties in good health.

The chain has TRBV4-3 and TRBJ2-5; either TRBD1 or TRBD2 may fit D (5 bases each). Trimming cost V 1 base and J 4 bases, with 7 bases left between them. Germline CDR1 LGHNA, CDR2 YSLEER. CDR3 length: 13 amino acids. DNA for the CDR3: TGCGCCAGCAGCCAAGGGGACGGAGAGACCCAGTACTTC. This translates into CASSQGDGETQYF.

The J gene is TRBJ2-1, the V gene TRBV20-1, with 9 bases matching TRBD1. Germline V gene data show CDR1 as DFQATT and CDR2 as SNEGSKA (reference sequence). This CDR3 region has 13 residues. After removal of 8 bases from V and 4 bases from J, the junction contained 6 bases not matched to a gene. The CDR3 spells CSKQGAFYNEQFF. Here the CDR3 DNA reads TGCAGTAAACAGGGGGCGTTTTACAATGAGCAGTTCTTC.

Only a few counts were recorded for this clonotype. The chain combines TRBV21-1 with TRBJ2-1; the D call TRBD2 from the table was never checked on the DNA. TRBV21-1 is given as a pseudogene. CDR3 size: 12 residues. Here the CDR3 reads CASSKESPAQFF. The CDR3 coding sequence is TGTGCCAGCAGCAAAGAGTCCCCCGCGCAGTTCTTC.

Turning to this clonotype: A junction boundary mismatches the germline segment, possibly from a read error. The rearrangement uses TRBV28 and TRBJ1-4; D gene uncertain. Germline CDR1 is MDHEN and CDR2 is SYDVKM. The CDR3 has 14 residues. CDR3 amino acids: CTSSLKRTNEKLFF. DNA of the CDR3: TGTACCAGCAGTTTAAAGAGGACTAATGAAAAACTGTTTTTT. The complete variable domain, with remaining parts taken from reference TRBV28 and TRBJ1-4, reads DVKVTQSSRYLVKRTGEKVFLECVQDMDHENMFWYRQDPGLGLRLIYFSYDVKMKEKGDIPEGYSVSREKKERFSLILESASTNQTSMYLCTSSLKRTNEKLFFGSGTQLSVL.

The rearrangement links TRBV21-1 to TRBJ2-1. TRBV21-1 is deemed a pseudogene. The CDR3 covers 14 residues. CDR3 bases: TGTGCCAGCTGCAGAGACCGCCCCTACAATGAGCAGTTCTTC. This encodes CASCRDRPYNEQFF.

This clonotype is a singleton in its sample. This sequence joins TRBV28 and TRBJ2-5, with a tentative D call TRBD1 (6 bases). Germline loops: CDR1 MDHEN, CDR2 SYDVKM. The CDR3 runs to 14 residues. The germline V and J ends were trimmed by 6 bases and 5 bases, with 16 bases remaining between them. The CDR3 loop is CASSINRGWETQYF. DNA for the CDR3: TGTGCCAGCAGCATCAATAGGGGGTGGGAGACCCAGTACTTC.

The chain recombines TRBV15 with TRBJ2-1; D is possibly TRBD2 (7 bases). Germline values: CDR1 LNHNV, CDR2 YYDKDF (reference sequence). The V gene lost 0 bases and the J gene lost 2 bases, with 11 bases spanning the gap. The CDR3 length is 16 residues. The CDR3 loop is CATSREGRGPYNEQFF. CDR3 nucleotides: TGTGCCACCAGCAGAGAAGGGCGGGGGCCCTACAATGAGCAGTTCTTC.

The chain links TRBV29-1 to TRBJ1-5; D possibly corresponds to TRBD1 (6 bases). The germline V gene encodes CDR1 SQVTM and CDR2 ANQGSEA. The CDR3 runs to 14 residues. Trimming took off 4 bases at V and 2 bases at J, with 12 bases between the two ends. CDR3 nucleotides: TGCAGCGTTGCCCAGGGGATTGGCAATCAGCCCCAGCATTTT. It yields the protein CSVAQGIGNQPQHF.

This sequence joins TRBV5-4 and TRBJ2-1; a weak D match, TRBD1 (5 bases). V was trimmed by 0 bases and J by 5 bases, leaving 15 bases between them. Germline CDR1 and CDR2: SGHNT and YYREEE (reference sequence). This CDR3 region has 16 residues. The CDR3 DNA sequence: TGTGCCAGCAGCTTGGGTAGGGGCGCCTTTCACAATGAGCAGTTCTTC. This sequence encodes CASSLGRGAFHNEQFF. Full variable domain (remainder filled in from reference TRBV5-4 and TRBJ2-1): ETGVTQSPTHLIKTRGQQVTLRCSSQSGHNTVSWYQQALGQGPQFIFQYYREEENGRGNFPPRFSGLQFPNYSSELNVNALELDDSALYLCASSLGRGAFHNEQFFGPGTRLTVL.

This clonotype was counted only a few times. The V call is TRBV12-3 or TRBV12-4, the J call TRBJ1-4; weak D call: TRBD1 (5 bases). This CDR3 spans 12 amino acids. The V end lost 6 bases, the J end lost 10 bases, and 12 bases lay between the germline ends. CDR3 protein: CASRTNRRKLFF. The CDR3 DNA sequence: TGTGCCAGCAGAACTAACAGGAGAAAACTGTTTTTT.

The chain carries TRBV20-1 and TRBJ2-5; 10 nucleotides align to TRBD1. Germline CDR1 and CDR2: DFQATT and SNEGSKA (reference sequence). Germline trimming cut 3 bases from V and 2 bases from J; bases unmatched to any gene: 6. This CDR3 has 15 amino acids. CDR3 loop: CSASPRQGAQETQYF. In nucleotides, the CDR3 is TGCAGTGCTAGCCCAAGACAGGGGGCACAAGAGACCCAGTACTTC.

This clonotype was seen a few times. For the CDR3, the DNA is TGTGCCAGCAGCCTACGGACAGGGCGAACTCAAGAGACCCAGTACTTC. As protein: CASSLRTGRTQETQYF. The rearrangement links TRBV6-2 or TRBV6-3 to TRBJ2-5; 8 bases map to TRBD1. The germline V gene encodes CDR1 MNHEY and CDR2 SVGEGT. The CDR3 loop spans 16 amino acids. The ends lost 6 bases at V and 2 bases at J; junction bases unmatched: 11.

CDR3 DNA sequence: TGTGCCAGCAGTGCATCCGGGACAGCCGGGGCCAATGAGCAGTTCTTC. The encoded protein is CASSASGTAGANEQFF. This rearrangement joins TRBV25-1 to TRBJ2-1; 7 nucleotides agree with TRBD1. The length of the CDR3 is 16 residues. The trim removed 4 bases at V and 6 bases at J, leaving 12 bases unmatched. The V gene's germline CDR1 is MGHDK and CDR2 SYGVNS.

The V gene is TRBV6-5, the J gene TRBJ1-4; D is perhaps TRBD1 (5 bases). V was trimmed by 4 bases and J by 10 bases, leaving 10 bases between them. Germline-derived CDR1 and CDR2 are MNHEY and SVGAGI. The CDR3 runs to 12 residues. CDR3 bases: TGTGCCAGCAGTTCGGTCGGGGGAAAACTGTTTTTT. It is translated as CASSSVGGKLFF.

V gene TRBV11-3 combines with J gene TRBJ2-5; TRBD1 matches at 7 bases. The CDR3 contains 14 residues. In germline, CDR1 is SGHNT, CDR2 YENEEA. The V gene end was trimmed by 4 bases and the J gene end by 3 bases; junction bases not matched to a gene: 5. The CDR3 spells CASSSWDRKETQYF. CDR3 nucleotide sequence: TGTGCCAGCAGCTCCTGGGACAGAAAAGAGACCCAGTACTTC.

The gene calls are TRBV7-2 and TRBJ2-1, with 11 bases fitting TRBD2. In germline, CDR1 is SGHTA, CDR2 FQGNSA. The junction had 13 bases not matched to a gene; V was cut back by 5 bases and J by 10 bases. CDR3 length: 16 residues. The CDR3 spells CASSPGRLAGLVEQFF. The CDR3 DNA sequence: TGTGCCAGCAGCCCAGGCCGACTAGCGGGATTGGTCGAGCAGTTCTTC.

This clonotype was seen a few times. J is TRBJ2-7 and V is TRBV27; the D gene is possibly TRBD1 (5 bases). Looked up from germline, CDR1 is MNHEY and CDR2 is SMNVEV (reference sequence). CDR3 length: 14 residues. Trimming took 1 base from V and 0 from J, leaving 7 bases between them. CDR3 coding DNA: TGTGCCAGCAGTTTATACAGGACCTCCTACGAGCAGTACTTC. This codes for CASSLYRTSYEQYF.

The table lists this clonotype with a few counts. V usage is TRBV29-1 and J usage is TRBJ2-1, with 11 bases fitting TRBD2. Per the germline V gene, CDR1 is SQVTM and CDR2 is ANQGSEA. This CDR3 is built from 15 residues. Trimming took 6 bases from V and 6 from J; bases not matched to a gene: 10. The CDR3 DNA sequence: TGCAGCGTGGTACCGGGACTAGCGGTTACCAATGAGCAGTTCTTC. Amino acid sequence: CSVVPGLAVTNEQFF.

In its sample, this clonotype was seen a few times. The chain links TRBV5-5 to TRBJ1-5; maybe TRBD1 (6 bases). Germline CDR1 reads SGHKS; CDR2 reads YYEKEE (reference sequence). The V end was cut by 0 bases, the J end by 2 bases, with 12 bases between. The CDR3 extends over 16 amino acids. CDR3 nucleotides: TGTGCCAGCAGCTTGGGGATGACAGGACGCAATCAGCCCCAGCATTTT. Translated, it gives CASSLGMTGRNQPQHF.

V is TRBV6-5 and J is TRBJ2-2, with a possible D match to TRBD1 (6 bases). The ends were cut back, 4 bases at V and 6 bases at J, with 9 bases in the middle. The CDR3 extends over 13 amino acids. The V gene's germline CDR1 is MNHEY and CDR2 SVGAGI. The DNA for the CDR3 is TGTGCCAGCAGTTTGCACAGGGCCGGGGAGCTGTTTTTT. Its protein is CASSLHRAGELFF.

The chain links TRBV6-2 or TRBV6-3 to TRBJ2-3, with D perhaps matching TRBD1 or TRBD2 (5 bases each). The V end was cut by 7 bases, the J end by 2 bases, with 16 bases between. The CDR3 runs 15 residues. CDR1 and CDR2 (germline): MNHEY, SVGEGT. The CDR3 coding sequence is TGTGCCAGCACCCTGGGACCGATAAACACAGATACGCAGTATTTT. This sequence encodes CASTLGPINTDTQYF.

A few counts support this clonotype. The V call is TRBV20-1, the J call TRBJ1-4; tentative D call: TRBD1 (6 bases). CDR1 is DFQATT, CDR2 SNEGSKA, per germline (reference sequence). The V end was cut by 3 bases, the J end by 8 bases, with 19 bases between. The CDR3 is made up of 15 amino acids. In nucleotides, the CDR3 is TGCAGTGCTAGTCTCGGGACAAACAGAGGCGAAAAACTGTTTTTT. This translates into CSASLGTNRGEKLFF.

CDR3 DNA sequence: TGTGCCAGTACAGGAGCCAACTACAATGAGCAGTACTTC. It codes for CASTGANYNEQYF. V usage is TRBV12-3 or TRBV12-4 and J usage is TRBJ2-1, with a possible D match to TRBD1 (5 bases). The J call is doubtful: the DNA matches TRBJ2-7 better. The CDR3 consists of 13 residues.

This clonotype has a handful of counts. The genes are TRBV20-1 and TRBJ1-5, with 8 bases that match TRBD1. CDR1 and CDR2 (germline): DFQATT, SNEGSKA (reference sequence). There are 18 residues in the CDR3. Trimming at V came to 6 bases and at J to 6 bases, leaving 22 bases not matched to a gene. CDR3 in DNA: TGCAGTGCCTACCAAAGACCCCGTACAGGGGGTGTAGGTCAGCCCCAGCATTTT. This sequence encodes CSAYQRPRTGGVGQPQHF.

The V call is TRBV4-2, the J call TRBJ1-2; 7 nucleotides agree with TRBD1. V was clipped by 3 bases and J by 6 bases; unmatched bases: 7. CDR1 LGHNA and CDR2 YNFKEQ come from the germline V gene. The CDR3 spans 14 residues. CDR3 DNA: TGTGCCAGCAGCCACACCGACAGGGAGCATGGCTACACCTTC. It specifies CASSHTDREHGYTF.

At least ten counts were recorded for this clonotype. V usage is TRBV29-1 and J usage is TRBJ2-7; either TRBD1 or TRBD2 may fit D (5 bases each). Trimming pared 6 bases from V and 1 base from J, leaving 7 bases between. The CDR3 totals 11 residues. Germline V lookup: CDR1 SQVTM, CDR2 ANQGSEA. CDR3 in DNA: TGCAGCGTGAGGGGTTCCTACGAGCAGTACTTC. This gives the protein CSVRGSYEQYF.

The V and J genes are TRBV6-5 and TRBJ1-3, with unresolved D. The CDR3 is made up of 14 amino acids. V was pared by 7 bases and J by 2 bases, with 12 bases between. Germline CDR1 MNHEY, CDR2 SVGAGI. The CDR3 bases are TGTGCCAGCATGATGGCCGCTGCTGGAAACACCATATATTTT. It encodes CASMMAAAGNTIYF.